This T cell receptor beta chain was documented in a study of regulatory T cells in long-lasting Graves disease. The study's findings and limits: A reduction in accuracy may have resulted from the small sample size.

There are many counts of this clonotype. What it binds is unknown. Time point defined: persistent/refractory GD, antithyroid drugs over 5 years with positive TRAb. TCR sequences were obtained from RNA taken from PBMCs. Construction of TCR beta libraries relied on iRepertoire HTBI primers and on Arm-PCR targeting CDR3 regions. TCRdb processed the multiplex PCR reads anew with MiXCR; each CDR3 protein has one entry. The repertoire includes about 660,000 distinct CDR3 sequences, about 30% of them detected once, and around 42% sits in the top ten. The sequenced sample was peripheral blood mononuclear cells (PBMCs), obtained when the disease was refractory, from a patient treated with antithyroid drugs. This clonotype originated in a female donor with Graves disease.

For the CDR3, the DNA is TGTGCCAGCAGCTCCACACGGGACAGGGATGGCTACACCTTC. Protein sequence: CASSSTRDRDGYTF. The chain joins TRBV7-9 to TRBJ1-2; TRBD1 matches 9 bases. CDR1 is SEHNR, CDR2 FQNEAQ, per germline (reference sequence). J lost 6 bases, V lost 4 bases, and 6 bases had no gene match. The CDR3 loop spans 14 amino acids.